These 3 T cell receptor beta chains share one sample of origin, sequenced in a study of T-cell reconstitution after alpha-beta-depleted transplantation in children. The TCRbeta library incorporated unique molecular identifiers. One entry per CDR3 protein results from TCRdb running MiXCR on the PCR reads. The data show 230,000 or so distinct CDR3 sequences, approximately 12% seen once. Here the sequenced sample was PBMCs from the stem cell graft donor, taken from the stem cell graft. All receptors come from a human donor who donated a stem cell graft to a child with acute lymphoblastic leukemia.

This clonotype was recorded at least ten times. The CDR3 sequence is CSASLQGRNIQYF. CDR3 nucleotide sequence: TGCAGTGCTAGCCTACAGGGGAGGAACATTCAGTACTTC. The chain couples TRBV20-1 to TRBJ2-4; TRBD1 is a possible D gene (7 bases). Germline V CDR1 and CDR2: DFQATT, SNEGSKA (reference sequence). CDR3 length equals 13 residues. V shed 3 bases and J shed 7 bases, with 13 bases lying between them.

This clonotype was recorded at least ten times. The chain couples TRBV28 to TRBJ2-4, with TRBD1 as a possible D gene (6 bases). CDR3 size: 16 residues. Trimming shortened V by 8 bases and J by 0 bases, and 17 bases separated the two germline ends. CDR1 is MDHEN, CDR2 SYDVKM, per germline. CDR3: CASGTRDTSAKNIQYF. As DNA, the CDR3 is TGTGCCAGCGGGACCCGGGACACCTCAGCCAAAAACATTCAGTACTTC.

This clonotype was seen repeatedly, ten times or more. The rearrangement uses TRBV6-2 or TRBV6-3 and TRBJ1-2; D remains unclear. Trimming removed 4 bases from V and 7 bases from J, with 22 bases in between. The CDR3 covers 16 residues. Germline V gene lookup returns CDR1 MNHEY and CDR2 SVGEGT. The CDR3, as DNA: TGTGCCAGCAGTTCAAATCCCTCACCCGCGACAATTGGCTACACCTTC. It specifies CASSSNPSPATIGYTF.